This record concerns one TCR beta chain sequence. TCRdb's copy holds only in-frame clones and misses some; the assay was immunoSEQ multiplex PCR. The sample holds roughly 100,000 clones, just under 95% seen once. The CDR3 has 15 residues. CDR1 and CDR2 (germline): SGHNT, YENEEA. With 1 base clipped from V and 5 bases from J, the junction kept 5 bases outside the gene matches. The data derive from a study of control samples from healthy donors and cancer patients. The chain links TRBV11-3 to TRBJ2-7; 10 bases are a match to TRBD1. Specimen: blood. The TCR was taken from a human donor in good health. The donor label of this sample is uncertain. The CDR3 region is CASSLGGTGVNEQYF. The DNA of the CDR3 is TGTGCCAGCAGCTTAGGTGGGACAGGGGTAAACGAGCAGTACTTC.